The rows below give T cell receptor beta chains drawn from one sample of a study of vaccination and CD4 T cells after COVID-19. Their antigens remain unidentified. TCRdb analysed the PCR reads with MiXCR anew, one entry per CDR3 protein. In the table there are 6,000 to 7,500 distinct CDR3 sequences, approximately 38% of which are singletons. The source material was CD4+ T cells from blood, cultured in vitro. The receptors come from a human donor in good health. The CDR3 runs from the conserved cysteine through the conserved F or W. A D gene is named only where the DNA matches it firmly. Only part of the rows carry a size: once, few, many, or a class if the clone is expanded.

j_call v_call clone_size d_call cdr3_nt cdr3_aa
TRBJ2-7 TRBV21-1 - - TGTGCCAGCAGCCTCCAGGGGACGGCCGGCTTC CASSLQGTAGF
TRBJ1-1 TRBV29-1 - - TGCAGCGAACTGGACACCCTGGGCCGAGCTTTCTTT CSELDTLGRAFF
TRBJ1-3 TRBV10-3 few - TGTGCCATCAGTGAAGCTGGGGCTGGAAACACCATATATTTT CAISEAGAGNTIYF
TRBJ2-1 TRBV7-6 - - TGTGCCAGCAGCTTCAACAAGGACAATGAGCAGTTCTTC CASSFNKDNEQFF
TRBJ2-1 TRBV20-1 few - TGCAGTGCTAGAGGCAACAATGAGCAGTTCTTC CSARGNNEQFF
TRBJ1-6 TRBV20-1 few - TGCAGTGCTGGCCGGGACACCGCCTCGCCCCTCCACTTT CSAGRDTASPLHF
TRBJ2-1 TRBV28 once - TGTGCCAGCAGTATCACAATCGGAATTTACAATGAGCAGTTCTTC CASSITIGIYNEQFF
TRBJ2-2 TRBV7-9 - TRBD2 TGTGCCAGCAACGAAAACGGACTAGCGGGGGTGACCGGGGAGCTGTTTTTT CASNENGLAGVTGELFF
TRBJ1-2 TRBV7-2 - - TGTGCCAGCAGCCTTACAGATAACTATGGCTACACCTTC CASSLTDNYGYTF
TRBJ2-7 TRBV27 - TRBD2 TGTGCCAGCAGCCCCCCCGGGACTAGCGGAGTTAGGCAGTACTTC CASSPPGTSGVRQYF
TRBJ2-3 TRBV29-1 - - TGCAGCGTTGGGGTTAGCACAGATACGCAGTATTTT CSVGVSTDTQYF
TRBJ2-3 TRBV7-2 - - TGTGCCAGCAGCTTAGGGCACGGCACAGATACGCAGTATTTT CASSLGHGTDTQYF
TRBJ2-5 TRBV7-9 - - TGTGCCAGCAGCGACCGTGGTCTACGGTCTGGAAACCAAGAGACCCAGTACTTC CASSDRGLRSGNQETQYF
TRBJ2-3 TRBV7-9 - - TGTGCCAGCAGCTATCTAAGACTAGGGAAGACAGATACGCAGTATTTT CASSYLRLGKTDTQYF
TRBJ2-7 TRBV7-9 - TRBD1 TGTGCCAGCAGCCCAAAATTCCGACAGGGAAGCGACGAGCAGTACTTC CASSPKFRQGSDEQYF
TRBJ1-6 TRBV20-1 few - TGCAGTGCTGACTCCCCCAGGAAAAATTCACCCCTCCACTTT CSADSPRKNSPLHF
TRBJ1-2 TRBV10-1 - TRBD1 TGCGCCAGCAGTCTGATTAGGGTTACAGGGGGTTTGGGTGGCTACACCTTC CASSLIRVTGGLGGYTF
TRBJ1-6 TRBV20-1 - - TGCAGTGCTAAACAGAGCTCCTATAATTCACCCCTCCACTTT CSAKQSSYNSPLHF
TRBJ2-1 TRBV19 - TRBD1 TGTGCCAGTAGTCCCACAGGACAGGGGGGTTACAATGAGCAGTTCTTC CASSPTGQGGYNEQFF